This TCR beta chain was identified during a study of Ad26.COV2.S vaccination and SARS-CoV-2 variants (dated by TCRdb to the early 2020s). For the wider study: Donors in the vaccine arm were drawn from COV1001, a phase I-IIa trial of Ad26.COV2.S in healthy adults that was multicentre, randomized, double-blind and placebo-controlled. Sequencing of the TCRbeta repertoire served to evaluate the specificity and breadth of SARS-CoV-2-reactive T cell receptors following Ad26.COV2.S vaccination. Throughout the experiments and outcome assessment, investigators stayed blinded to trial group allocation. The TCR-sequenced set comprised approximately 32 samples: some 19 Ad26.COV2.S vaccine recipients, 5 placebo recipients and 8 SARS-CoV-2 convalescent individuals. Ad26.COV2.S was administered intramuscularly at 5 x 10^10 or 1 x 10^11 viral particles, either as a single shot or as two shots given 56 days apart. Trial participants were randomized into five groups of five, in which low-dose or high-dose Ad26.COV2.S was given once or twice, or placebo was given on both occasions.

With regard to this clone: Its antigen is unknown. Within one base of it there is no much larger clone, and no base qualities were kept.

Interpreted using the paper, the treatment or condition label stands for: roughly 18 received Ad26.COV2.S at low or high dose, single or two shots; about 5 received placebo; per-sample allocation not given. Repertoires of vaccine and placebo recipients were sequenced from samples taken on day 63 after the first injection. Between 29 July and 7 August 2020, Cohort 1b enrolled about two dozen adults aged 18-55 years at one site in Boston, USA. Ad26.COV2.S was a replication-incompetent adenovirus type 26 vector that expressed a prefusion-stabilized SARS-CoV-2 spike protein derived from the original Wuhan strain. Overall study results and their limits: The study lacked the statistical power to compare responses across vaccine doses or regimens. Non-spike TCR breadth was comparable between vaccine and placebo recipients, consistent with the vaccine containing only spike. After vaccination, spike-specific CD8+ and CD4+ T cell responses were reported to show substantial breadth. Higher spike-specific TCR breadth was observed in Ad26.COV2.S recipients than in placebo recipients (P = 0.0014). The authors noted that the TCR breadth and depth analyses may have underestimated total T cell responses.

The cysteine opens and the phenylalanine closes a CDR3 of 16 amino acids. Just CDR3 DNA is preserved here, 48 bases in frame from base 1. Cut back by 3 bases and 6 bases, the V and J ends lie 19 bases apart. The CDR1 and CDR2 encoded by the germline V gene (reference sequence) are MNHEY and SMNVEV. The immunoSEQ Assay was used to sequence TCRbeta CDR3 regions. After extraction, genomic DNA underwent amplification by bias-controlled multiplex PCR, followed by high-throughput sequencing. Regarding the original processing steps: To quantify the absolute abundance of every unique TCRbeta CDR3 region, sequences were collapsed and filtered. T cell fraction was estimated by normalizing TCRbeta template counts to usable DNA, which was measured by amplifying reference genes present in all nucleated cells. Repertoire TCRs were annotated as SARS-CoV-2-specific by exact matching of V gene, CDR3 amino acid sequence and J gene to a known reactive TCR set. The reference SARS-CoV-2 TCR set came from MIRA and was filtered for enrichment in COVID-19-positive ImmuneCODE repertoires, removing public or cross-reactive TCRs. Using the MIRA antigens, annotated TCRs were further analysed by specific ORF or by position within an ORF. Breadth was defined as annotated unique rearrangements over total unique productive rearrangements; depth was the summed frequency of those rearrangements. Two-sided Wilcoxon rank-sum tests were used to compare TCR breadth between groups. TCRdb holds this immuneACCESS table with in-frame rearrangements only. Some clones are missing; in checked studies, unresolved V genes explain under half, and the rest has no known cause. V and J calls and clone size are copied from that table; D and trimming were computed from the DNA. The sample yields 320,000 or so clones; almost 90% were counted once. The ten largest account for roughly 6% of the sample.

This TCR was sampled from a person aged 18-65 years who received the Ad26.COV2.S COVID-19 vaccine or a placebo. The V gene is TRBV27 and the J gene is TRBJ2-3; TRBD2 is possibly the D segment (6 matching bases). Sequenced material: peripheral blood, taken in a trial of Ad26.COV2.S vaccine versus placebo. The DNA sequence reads TGTGCCAGCAGTTTCACTCCGGACTGGAGGGTGGATACGCAGTATTTT. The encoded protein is CASSFTPDWRVDTQYF.